What follows are 29 T cell receptor beta chains derived from one specimen sequenced in a study of shared clonotypes between healthy human individuals. Sequencing was performed with immunoSEQ multiplex PCR; in TCRdb, only in-frame clones are kept and a portion is missing. Of 2 million to 2.5 million clones in the sample, 90% to 97% were seen once. Sequencing was done on a sample of naive CD4+ T cells sorted from blood. Subset meaning: CD45RA+ positively selected. The receptors originated from a man between 18 and 35 years old in good health.

This clone has only one observation. This chain uses TRBV7-9 with TRBJ2-1; D uncertain. V lost 8 bases to trimming and J lost 2 bases, with 7 bases between them. The CDR3 has 12 residues. Germline V gene sequence: CDR1 SEHNR, CDR2 FQNEAQ (reference sequence). The CDR3 DNA follows: TGTGCCAGCGCCCTAACCTACAATGAGCAGTTCTTC. Amino acids: CASALTYNEQFF. The full variable domain, with the rest looked up from reference TRBV7-9 and TRBJ2-1, is DTGVSQNPRHKITKRGQNVTFRCDPISEHNRLYWYRQTLGQGPEFLTYFQNEAQLEKSRLLSDRFSAERPKGSFSTLEIQRTEQGDSAMYLCASALTYNEQFFGPGTRLTVL.

The chain couples TRBV4-2 to TRBJ2-3; TRBD2 aligns across 13 bases. V shed 0 bases, J shed 4 bases, and the junction held 4 bases outside the gene matches. The CDR3 has 17 amino acids. The germline CDR1 and CDR2 sequences are LGHNA and YNFKEQ. CDR3 sequence (DNA): TGTGCCAGCAGCCAAGAAGGGACTAGCGGGGCCCCAGATACGCAGTATTTT. Residues: CASSQEGTSGAPDTQYF.

This chain connects TRBV10-2 to TRBJ1-4; D unclear. The CDR3 length is 17 residues. Germline loops: CDR1 WSHSY, CDR2 SAAADI. The V end lost 6 bases, the J end lost 0 bases, and 17 bases lay between the germline ends. CDR3: CASSSPGGMATNEKLFF. CDR3 nucleotide sequence: TGCGCCAGCAGCTCCCCAGGCGGGATGGCAACTAATGAAAAACTGTTTTTT.

The chain combines TRBV30 with TRBJ1-1; weak D call: TRBD1 (6 bases). The CDR3 sequence is 15 residues long. V was shortened by 3 bases and J by 0 bases, with 14 bases between the two germline ends. Germline CDR1 is GTSNPN and CDR2 is SVGIG (reference sequence). CDR3 region: CAWSQPDRLNTEAFF. CDR3 in DNA: TGTGCCTGGAGCCAACCAGACAGGCTGAACACTGAAGCTTTCTTT.

This clone occurred once. The chain carries TRBV7-9 and TRBJ2-2; no firm D call. V was pared by 3 bases and J by 1 base, with 6 bases between. Germline CDR1 SEHNR, CDR2 FQNEAQ (reference sequence). The CDR3 has 14 amino acids. The CDR3 nucleotides are TGTGCCAGCAGCTTTGTACAGAACACCGGGGAGCTGTTTTTT. Encoded protein: CASSFVQNTGELFF.

J is TRBJ2-6 and V is TRBV6-4, with 8 bases fitting TRBD1. The CDR3 length is 15 residues. V lost 6 bases and J lost 0; bases outside the gene matches: 1. CDR1 MRHNA and CDR2 SNTAGT come from the germline V gene. The CDR3 DNA reads TGTGCCAGCAGGCAGGGGGCCTCTGGGGCCAACGTCCTGACTTTC. This translates into CASRQGASGANVLTF.

The rearrangement joins TRBV19 to TRBJ2-3, with D tentatively TRBD1 (6 bases). Germline lookup yields CDR1 LNHDA and CDR2 SQIVND (reference sequence). The CDR3 runs 15 residues. Between the trimmed V and J ends, which lost 6 bases and 0 bases, there was a span of 13 bases. In DNA form, the CDR3 reads TGTGCCAGTAGCCCGGACAGCGCTAGCACAGATACGCAGTATTTT. Translation gives CASSPDSASTDTQYF.

The chain carries TRBV30 and TRBJ2-7; D possibly corresponds to TRBD2 (6 bases). Germline V gives CDR1 GTSNPN, CDR2 SVGIG (reference sequence). Trimming took 4 bases from V and 1 from J, leaving 14 bases between them. This CDR3 spans 14 amino acids. The CDR3 sequence: CAWNPNRESYEQYF. CDR3 DNA: TGTGCCTGGAATCCGAACCGGGAGTCCTACGAGCAGTACTTC. The complete variable domain, with remaining parts taken from reference TRBV30 and TRBJ2-7, reads SQTIHQWPATLVQPVGSPLSLECTVEGTSNPNLYWYRQAAGRGLQLLFYSVGIGQISSEVPQNLSASRPQDRQFILSSKKLLLSDSGFYLCAWNPNRESYEQYFGPGTRLTVT.

This clone was found once. The genes are TRBV10-3 and TRBJ2-7, with TRBD1 as a possible D gene (6 bases). V gave up 7 bases and J gave up 4 bases, with 17 bases separating them. The CDR3 is made up of 14 amino acids. CDR1 is ENHRY, CDR2 SYGVKD, per germline. CDR3 amino acids: CAIKTRDNSYEQYF. In DNA, the CDR3 is TGTGCCATCAAAACACGGGACAATTCTTACGAGCAGTACTTC.

The V call is TRBV6-5, the J call TRBJ2-1; TRBD1 aligns across 7 bases. Germline V gene sequence: CDR1 MNHEY, CDR2 SVGAGI. This CDR3 region has 15 residues. V shed 2 bases, J shed 3 bases, and the junction held 4 bases outside the gene matches. The CDR3 loop reads CASSYTGTDYNEQFF. In DNA, the CDR3 is TGTGCCAGCAGTTACACTGGGACAGACTACAATGAGCAGTTCTTC.

The rearrangement uses TRBV5-1 and TRBJ2-7, with D tentatively TRBD1 (5 bases). Looked up from germline, CDR1 is SGHRS and CDR2 is YFSETQ. The CDR3 is 15 residues long. V was trimmed by 4 bases and J by 5 bases, leaving 19 bases between them. The CDR3 DNA reads as TGCGCCAGCAGCCGTGACAGTCCCAGAATCGACGAGCAGTACTTC. Amino acid sequence: CASSRDSPRIDEQYF.

This chain's CDR3 is CASSPRVGEPETQYF. DNA for the CDR3: TGCGCCAGCAGCCCAAGGGTAGGGGAGCCGGAGACCCAGTACTTC. This chain connects TRBV5-1 to TRBJ2-5; perhaps D is TRBD1 or TRBD2 (5 bases each). Germline CDR1 is SGHRS and CDR2 is YFSETQ. The CDR3 is 15 residues long. Trimming shortened V by 4 bases and J by 5 bases, and 18 bases separated the two germline ends.

With respect to this clone: Distinct nucleotide sequences in the sample also encode this CDR3. The rearrangement links TRBV11-2 to TRBJ1-2, with unresolved D. Trimming took off 0 bases at V and 8 bases at J, with 10 bases between the two ends. CDR3 length: 13 amino acids. Germline V gives CDR1 SGHAT, CDR2 FQNNGV. The CDR3, as DNA: TGTGCCAGCAGCTTAGATAGGGTCGGGGGCTACACCTTC. This codes for CASSLDRVGGYTF.

This CDR3 reads CASRRSQNTEAFF. In nucleotides, the CDR3 is TGTGCCAGCAGGCGCAGCCAGAACACTGAAGCTTTCTTT. V usage is TRBV12-1 and J usage is TRBJ1-1. TRBV12-1 counts as a pseudogene. The CDR3 spans 13 residues.

V and J are TRBV7-2 and TRBJ2-1, with TRBD2 identical over 10 bases. Looked up from germline, CDR1 is SGHTA and CDR2 is FQGNSA. The CDR3 covers 18 residues. Germline trimming cut 3 bases from V and 8 bases from J; bases unmatched to any gene: 16. This CDR3 reads CASSFALRASGRVDEQFF. CDR3 coding DNA: TGTGCCAGCAGCTTTGCCCTGAGGGCTAGCGGGAGAGTCGATGAGCAGTTCTTC.

The J gene is TRBJ2-1, the V gene TRBV6-5; 10 bases match TRBD1. The CDR3 consists of 15 residues. V shed 6 bases, J shed 4 bases, and the junction held 6 bases outside the gene matches. Germline loops: CDR1 MNHEY, CDR2 SVGAGI. DNA for the CDR3: TGTGCCAGCAGCCGAGGGACAGGGGAATACAATGAGCAGTTCTTC. Amino acids: CASSRGTGEYNEQFF.

Details on this clone: The sample contains more than one DNA sequence encoding this CDR3. This chain uses TRBV28 with TRBJ1-5; 11 bases are shared with TRBD1. The CDR3 is made up of 15 amino acids. Unmatched junction bases numbered 4, after V lost 5 bases and J lost 4 bases. Germline V lookup: CDR1 MDHEN, CDR2 SYDVKM. The CDR3, as DNA: TGTGCCAGCAGTGGAGGGACAGGGGGGAATCAGCCCCAGCATTTT. Its protein product is CASSGGTGGNQPQHF.

V usage is TRBV30 and J usage is TRBJ2-7; 7 bases align to TRBD1. CDR3 length: 13 amino acids. V lost 1 base to trimming and J lost 2 bases; unmatched junction nucleotides: 2. Germline loops: CDR1 GTSNPN, CDR2 SVGIG (reference sequence). The DNA for the CDR3 is TGTGCCTGGAGTGAAGGGACAGCCTACGAGCAGTACTTC. As protein: CAWSEGTAYEQYF.

This sequence joins TRBV5-6 and TRBJ2-3; D may be TRBD2 (6 bases). CDR1 and CDR2 (germline): SGHDT, YYEEEE. The CDR3 loop spans 15 amino acids. Between the trimmed V and J ends, which lost 3 bases and 0 bases, there was a span of 11 bases. This CDR3 is CASSWGGQSTDTQYF. In nucleotides, the CDR3 is TGTGCCAGCAGCTGGGGAGGTCAGAGCACAGATACGCAGTATTTT.

Comment on this clone: Other nucleotide sequences from this sample produce the same CDR3. V is TRBV18 and J is TRBJ2-2; TRBD1 aligns across 7 bases. Germline values: CDR1 KGHSH, CDR2 LQKENI. The junction had 2 bases not matched to a gene; V was cut back by 2 bases and J by 2 bases. This CDR3 has 15 residues. Here the CDR3 reads CASSPGQANTGELFF. Here the CDR3 DNA reads TGTGCCAGCTCACCAGGACAGGCCAACACCGGGGAGCTGTTTTTT.

Here the CDR3 DNA reads TGTGCCAGTAGTATAGGCAAAGGGGGCACAGATACGCAGTATTTT. Translated: CASSIGKGGTDTQYF. J is TRBJ2-3 and V is TRBV19, with D tentatively TRBD1 (5 bases). V lost 1 base to trimming and J lost 1 base, with 9 bases between them. The germline gives CDR1 LNHDA, CDR2 SQIVND (reference sequence). This CDR3 spans 15 amino acids.

This clone was counted between two and nine times. This rearrangement joins TRBV5-6 to TRBJ1-1; 11 bases fit TRBD1. Germline CDR1 reads SGHDT; CDR2 reads YYEEEE. The V gene end was trimmed by 4 bases and the J gene end by 5 bases; junction bases not matched to a gene: 4. The CDR3 is 14 residues long. The CDR3 is CASSGDRGMTEAFF. CDR3 sequence (DNA): TGTGCCAGCAGCGGGGACAGGGGGATGACTGAAGCTTTCTTT. The variable domain in full, completed from reference TRBV5-6 and TRBJ1-1, reads DAGVTQSPTHLIKTRGQQVTLRCSPKSGHDTVSWYQQALGQGPQFIFQYYEEEERQRGNFPDRFSGHQFPNYSSELNVNALLLGDSALYLCASSGDRGMTEAFFGQGTRLTVV.

In nucleotides, the CDR3 is TGTGCCAGCAGTTCCCCTAGGACAGGGGGGAACGACGAGCAGTACTTC. It codes for CASSSPRTGGNDEQYF. The chain has TRBV28 and TRBJ2-7; 10 bases are a match to TRBD1. The CDR3 extends over 16 amino acids. The germline CDR1 and CDR2 sequences are MDHEN and SYDVKM. The V segment lost 4 bases and the J segment 5 bases; nucleotides outside the gene matches: 11.

This chain connects TRBV28 to TRBJ1-3, with D hard to call. CDR1 and CDR2 (germline): MDHEN, SYDVKM. The CDR3 runs to 16 residues. V was cut by 5 bases and J by 0 bases, with 14 bases left in between. The CDR3 is CASSPRGPSSGNTIYF. Here the CDR3 DNA reads TGTGCCAGCAGTCCCCGAGGTCCAAGCTCTGGAAACACCATATATTTT.

The chain is built from TRBV6-5 and TRBJ1-5; D remains ambiguous. CDR1 MNHEY and CDR2 SVGAGI come from the germline V gene. This CDR3 contains 14 residues. The V end lost 6 bases, the J end lost 0 bases, and 9 bases lay between the germline ends. CDR3 bases: TGTGCCAGCAGAAGCGGGAATAGCAATCAGCCCCAGCATTTT. Encoded protein: CASRSGNSNQPQHF.

This chain joins TRBV29-1 and TRBJ1-2, with a possible D match to TRBD1 (5 bases). The ends were cut back, 5 bases at V and 0 bases at J, with 10 bases in the middle. Germline V lookup: CDR1 SQVTM, CDR2 ANQGSEA. This CDR3 has 13 residues. In DNA form, the CDR3 reads TGCAGCGTTTTTGACAGAGCTAACTATGGCTACACCTTC. Protein product: CSVFDRANYGYTF.

Comments on this clone: The identical CDR3 is also encoded by other nucleotide sequences in the sample. J is TRBJ2-7 and V is TRBV5-4; 10 bases map to TRBD1. V shed 3 bases and J 3 bases; nucleotides not matched to a gene: 3. Per germline, CDR1 SGHNT and CDR2 YYREEE (reference sequence). The CDR3 totals 14 residues. The CDR3 loop is CASSSGQGIYEQYF. CDR3 bases: TGTGCCAGCAGCTCGGGACAGGGGATCTACGAGCAGTACTTC.

The chain links TRBV10-1 to TRBJ1-2; D gene ambiguous. CDR3 length equals 12 residues. Trimming stripped 7 bases from V and 8 bases from J, with 14 bases between. The germline V gene has CDR1 WNHNN and CDR2 SYGVQD (reference sequence). The CDR3 DNA sequence: TGCGCCAGCAATCAAACCGGGAAGGGCTACACCTTC. Translated: CASNQTGKGYTF.

The chain carries TRBV2 and TRBJ1-6, with 8 bases lining up with TRBD1. The ends lost 7 bases at V and 5 bases at J; junction bases unmatched: 4. Germline-derived CDR1 and CDR2 are SNHLY and FYNNEI. The CDR3 runs 14 residues. The CDR3 spells CASTGGLHNSPLHF. In DNA, the CDR3 is TGTGCCAGCACAGGGGGCCTGCATAATTCACCCCTCCACTTT.